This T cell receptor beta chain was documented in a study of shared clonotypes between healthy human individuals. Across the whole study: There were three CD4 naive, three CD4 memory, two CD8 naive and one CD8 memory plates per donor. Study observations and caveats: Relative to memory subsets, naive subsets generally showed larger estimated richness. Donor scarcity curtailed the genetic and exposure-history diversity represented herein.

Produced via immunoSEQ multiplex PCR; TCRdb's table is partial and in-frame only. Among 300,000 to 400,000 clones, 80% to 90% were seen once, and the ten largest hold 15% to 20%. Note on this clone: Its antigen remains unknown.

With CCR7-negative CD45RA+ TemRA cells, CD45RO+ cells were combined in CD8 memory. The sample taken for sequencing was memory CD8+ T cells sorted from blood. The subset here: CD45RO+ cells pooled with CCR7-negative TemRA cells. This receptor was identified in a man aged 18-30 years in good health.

The DNA of the CDR3 is TGTGCCATCAACCCGGACAGGCGTCCCTTGGACGAGCAGTACTTC. This encodes CAINPDRRPLDEQYF. The gene calls are TRBV10-3 and TRBJ2-7; 7 bases map to TRBD1. CDR3 length: 15 residues. The trim removed 7 bases at V and 5 bases at J, leaving 14 bases unmatched. Germline CDR1 ENHRY, CDR2 SYGVKD.